This T cell receptor (beta chain) is from a study of blood T cell repertoires in COVID-19. Across the whole study: The United States, Italy and Spain provided the acute and convalescent COVID-19 samples. Nucleic acid was either cDNA or gDNA, and it came from T cells, B-cell-depleted T cells, or PBMCs.

In the original processing: Reference gene primer amplification yielded estimated nucleated cell counts. Using immunoSEQ multiplex PCR, the repertoire was profiled, and TCRdb retains in-frame clones only, with some absent. Clone size and the V and J calls come from that table; the DNA yielded D and trimming. The sample carries some 180,000 clones, 83% recorded once. This clone has a single count. The sequence was collected from an elderly woman with acute or convalescent COVID-19. The sequenced sample was peripheral blood.

The CDR3 reads CASSQVPGQFHTDTQYF. DNA for the CDR3: TGCGCCAGCAGCCAAGTCCCCGGACAGTTTCACACAGATACGCAGTATTTT. The V and J genes are TRBV4-1 and TRBJ2-3; possibly TRBD1 for D (6 bases). The CDR3 is made up of 17 amino acids. Per germline, CDR1 MGHRA and CDR2 YSYEKL. V lost 1 base to trimming and J lost 2 bases, with 16 bases between them.